This TCR beta chain was recovered during a study of shared clonotypes between healthy human individuals. Assay used: immunoSEQ multiplex PCR; TCRdb lists only in-frame clones, some missing. The sample has around 2,000,000 clones; about 95% are singletons. Terminally differentiated effector memory CD45RA+ cells were left out of the naive CD8 fraction, which was CD45RO-negative and positively selected for CCR7. This clone occurred once. A read error may be the cause here, since a much bigger clone is one base away. Other DNA sequences in the sample encode the same CDR3. Sample: naive CD8+ T cells sorted from blood. The clonotype originates from a man between 18 and 35 years old in good health.

The CDR3 is CASSVGGDTEAFF. Written as DNA, the CDR3 is TGTGCCAGCAGCGTAGGGGGGGATACTGAAGCTTTCTTT. The chain couples TRBV9 to TRBJ1-1; maybe TRBD1 (5 bases). Deletions cut 0 bases from V and 5 bases from J, with 8 bases between. The CDR3 contains 13 residues. Germline V lookup: CDR1 SGDLS, CDR2 YYNGEE.